A selection of T cell receptor beta chains follows, all from one sample in a study of type 1 regulatory T cells. TCRdb redid the calling of the reads with MiXCR, one entry per CDR3 protein. The sample contains tens of thousands of distinct CDR3 sequences, 20% of which appear only once. These receptors are not linked to any known antigen. Source material: cultured type 1 regulatory T (Tr1) cells, either the whole culture or a sorted fraction (not recorded which). The receptors were gathered from a human donor in good health. Each CDR3 is given with its conserved first and last residue. A D gene is named only where the DNA matches it firmly. Clone size is shown for a subset of rows, as once, few, many or a class of expanded clone.

V	size	D	J	CDR3	DNA
TRBV28	many	-	TRBJ1-2	CASSLLQSRGGYTF	TGTGCCAGCAGTTTACTGCAGTCTAGAGGTGGCTACACCTTC
TRBV5-1	-	-	TRBJ2-5	CASSLGGREETQYF	TGCGCCAGCAGCCTTGGCGGTAGGGAGGAGACCCAGTACTTC
TRBV5-1	few	-	TRBJ2-2	CASSPVNTGELFF	TGCGCCAGCAGCCCGGTGAACACCGGGGAGCTGTTTTTT
TRBV20-1	few	TRBD2	TRBJ2-3	CSAITSGSTDTQYF	TGCAGTGCTATAACTAGCGGGAGCACAGATACGCAGTATTTT
TRBV6-6	many	-	TRBJ2-4	CATGQGIEGKNIQYF	TGTGCCACGGGGCAGGGCATAGAAGGCAAAAACATTCAGTACTTC
TRBV28	few	TRBD2	TRBJ2-3	CASSDANPGGWYF	TGTGCCAGCAGTGACGCAAACCCGGGGGGGTGGTATTTT
TRBV5-1	few	TRBD1	TRBJ2-4	CASSLAGGSIQYF	TGCGCCAGCAGCTTGGCAGGGGGTAGCATTCAGTACTTC
TRBV7-9	-	TRBD2	TRBJ2-6	CASSLARGNSGANVLTF	TGTGCCAGCAGCTTAGCGCGGGGGAACTCTGGGGCCAACGTCCTGACTTTC
TRBV27	many	-	TRBJ2-7	CASSSRRGTYEQYF	TGTGCCAGCAGTTCCCGGCGAGGAACCTACGAGCAGTACTTC
TRBV15	-	-	TRBJ1-1	CATGPRENTEAFF	TGTGCCACCGGCCCCAGGGAGAACACTGAAGCTTTCTTT
TRBV7-9	-	-	TRBJ2-2	CASSLENTGELFF	TGTGCCAGCAGCTTAGAGAACACCGGGGAGCTGTTTTTT
TRBV27	-	-	TRBJ2-7	CASGLGGGTYEQYF	TGTGCCAGCGGCCTGGGGGGCGGGACCTACGAGCAGTACTTC
TRBV5-1	-	-	TRBJ2-7	CASSSDGYYEQYF	TGCGCCAGCAGCTCCGACGGATACTACGAGCAGTACTTC
TRBV12-3/TRBV12-4	-	TRBD2	TRBJ2-7	CASSFLAGGYEQYF	TGTGCCAGCAGTTTTCTAGCGGGAGGTTACGAGCAGTACTTC
TRBV28	-	-	TRBJ2-5	CASSEGGETQYF	TGTGCCAGCAGTGAGGGGGGAGAGACCCAGTACTTC
TRBV30	-	TRBD2	TRBJ2-5	CAWSGGSRETQYF	TGTGCCTGGAGTGGCGGGAGCAGAGAGACCCAGTACTTC
TRBV5-1	few	-	TRBJ2-2	CASSLEVGGELFF	TGCGCCAGCAGCTTGGAGGTGGGCGGGGAGCTGTTTTTT
TRBV5-1	-	TRBD2	TRBJ2-1	CASSGGLAGTHNEQFF	TGCGCCAGCAGCGGTGGACTAGCGGGTACCCACAATGAGCAGTTCTTC
TRBV20-1	-	TRBD1	TRBJ2-7	CSALHQGALGEQYF	TGCAGTGCTTTGCACCAGGGGGCGCTTGGCGAGCAGTACTTC
TRBV6-1	-	TRBD1	TRBJ2-7	CASSGTGSHEQYF	TGTGCCAGCAGCGGGACAGGGTCCCACGAGCAGTACTTC
TRBV28	-	TRBD1	TRBJ1-1	CASGTGGAVAEAFF	TGTGCCAGCGGGACAGGGGGCGCGGTAGCTGAAGCTTTCTTT
TRBV5-1	few	TRBD1	TRBJ2-3	CASSPGQSTDTQYF	TGCGCCAGCAGCCCGGGACAGAGCACAGATACGCAGTATTTT
TRBV30	few	-	TRBJ1-2	CAWSNSQGRAYGYTF	TGTGCCTGGAGCAACTCACAGGGTAGGGCCTATGGCTACACCTTC
TRBV4-1	few	-	TRBJ2-7	CASSRQLGSSYEQYF	TGCGCCAGCAGCCGTCAATTGGGATCGTCCTACGAGCAGTACTTC
TRBV7-9	few	-	TRBJ2-3	CASSLAGGYADTQYF	TGTGCCAGCAGCTTAGCTGGGGGTTATGCAGATACGCAGTATTTT
TRBV7-2	few	-	TRBJ2-7	CASSLMAGEHEQYF	TGTGCCAGCAGCTTAATGGCAGGGGAGCACGAGCAGTACTTC
TRBV29-1	-	TRBD2	TRBJ2-5	CSVKKLAGGPETQYF	TGCAGCGTTAAAAAATTAGCGGGAGGGCCTGAGACCCAGTACTTC
TRBV30	few	-	TRBJ1-6	CAWSSGKGRTPLHF	TGTGCCTGGAGTTCTGGGAAAGGGCGGACACCCCTCCACTTT
TRBV7-2	many	-	TRBJ1-2	CASSMGTLANYGYTF	TGTGCCAGCAGCATGGGGACACTTGCTAACTATGGCTACACCTTC
TRBV5-1	many	TRBD1	TRBJ2-1	CASSPYRGFPNNEQFF	TGCGCCAGCAGCCCGTACAGGGGGTTCCCCAACAATGAGCAGTTCTTC
TRBV27	few	-	TRBJ2-7	CASSPTPGVTYEQYF	TGTGCCAGCAGTCCAACCCCCGGGGTCACCTACGAGCAGTACTTC
TRBV2	-	TRBD1	TRBJ1-2	CASIAGLGQGPFGYTF	TGTGCCAGCATAGCGGGTTTGGGACAGGGACCTTTTGGCTACACCTTC
TRBV7-2	-	-	TRBJ2-7	CASRFTGQSYEQYF	TGTGCCAGCAGATTCACAGGGCAGTCCTACGAGCAGTACTTC
TRBV28	-	TRBD1	TRBJ2-1	CASGSSGTGPYNEQFF	TGTGCCAGCGGTTCATCCGGGACAGGGCCCTACAATGAGCAGTTCTTC
TRBV29-1	-	TRBD2	TRBJ2-7	CSVTSGSSYEQYF	TGCAGCGTGACTAGCGGGAGCTCCTACGAGCAGTACTTC
TRBV24-1	few	TRBD2	TRBJ2-3	CATSDPGSGRLHAQYF	TGTGCCACCAGTGACCCGGGTAGCGGGAGACTCCATGCGCAGTATTTT
TRBV5-5	few	-	TRBJ1-1	CASSYKLRSMGTEAFF	TGTGCCAGCAGTTATAAGTTGCGTAGTATGGGAACTGAAGCTTTCTTT
TRBV20-1	few	TRBD2	TRBJ2-3	CSARTSGFTQYF	TGCAGTGCTAGGACTAGCGGGTTTACGCAGTATTTT
TRBV11-2	few	-	TRBJ2-1	CASSLDLSSAAGVYNEQFF	TGTGCCAGCAGCTTAGATTTAAGTTCAGCGGCAGGTGTGTACAATGAGCAGTTCTTC
TRBV7-2	-	-	TRBJ1-1	CASSLGPGSTEAFF	TGTGCCAGCAGCTTAGGGCCGGGTTCAACTGAAGCTTTCTTT
TRBV3-1	-	-	TRBJ2-4	CASSQETAARSGIQYF	TGTGCCAGCAGCCAAGAGACAGCCGCCAGATCCGGCATTCAGTACTTC
TRBV27	-	TRBD2	TRBJ2-2	CASRTSGRVTGELFF	TGTGCCAGCAGGACTAGCGGGAGAGTCACCGGGGAGCTGTTTTTT
TRBV4-2	many	TRBD2	TRBJ2-1	CASSPKLAGTPFDNNEQFF	TGTGCCAGCAGCCCAAAACTAGCGGGAACCCCCTTCGATAATAATGAGCAGTTCTTC
TRBV5-6	few	-	TRBJ2-1	CASSPVTGLSYNEQFF	TGTGCCAGCAGCCCGGTTACGGGACTCTCCTACAATGAGCAGTTCTTC
TRBV7-2	-	TRBD2	TRBJ2-1	CASSLSPGLAGVNEQFF	TGTGCCAGCAGCTTATCCCCTGGACTAGCGGGAGTAAATGAGCAGTTCTTC